The rows below give T cell receptor beta chains drawn from one sample of a study of blood T cell repertoires in COVID-19. TCRdb's table, derived via immunoSEQ multiplex PCR, lists solely in-frame clones and lacks some. The data show roughly 190,000 clones, with less than 85% seen just once and around 12% held by the top ten. Material for sequencing was peripheral blood. These receptors were obtained from a woman between 50 and 59 years old with acute or convalescent COVID-19. Each CDR3 is given with its conserved first and last residue. The order of the fields is D gene, J gene, clone size, V gene, CDR3 DNA, CDR3 protein. A D gene is named only where the DNA matches it firmly. Clone size is given for some rows only: seen once, a few or many times, or a class if the clone is expanded.

d_gene: NA
j_gene: TRBJ2-1
abundance: NA
v_gene: TRBV9
CDR3nt: TGTGCCAGCAGCGTAGGACAGGAGTCCTACAATGAGCAGTTCTTC
CDR3aa: CASSVGQESYNEQFF

d_gene: NA
j_gene: TRBJ1-3
abundance: NA
v_gene: TRBV5-6
CDR3nt: TGTGCCAGCAGCTTCACCTACTCTGGAAACACCATATATTTT
CDR3aa: CASSFTYSGNTIYF

d_gene: TRBD2
j_gene: TRBJ2-2
abundance: NA
v_gene: TRBV7-2
CDR3nt: TGTGCCAGCAGGGGATGGTCGACTAGCGGGAGGGCCATAACCGGGGAGCTGTTTTTT
CDR3aa: CASRGWSTSGRAITGELFF

d_gene: TRBD2
j_gene: TRBJ2-3
abundance: once
v_gene: TRBV7-2
CDR3nt: TGTGCCAGCAGCTCCGGTCTCCTCGGGGGGACGCAGTATTTT
CDR3aa: CASSSGLLGGTQYF

d_gene: NA
j_gene: TRBJ1-4
abundance: NA
v_gene: TRBV5-1
CDR3nt: TGCGCCAGCAGCTTAGGCGGGAATGAAAAACTGTTTTTT
CDR3aa: CASSLGGNEKLFF

d_gene: TRBD1
j_gene: TRBJ1-5
abundance: NA
v_gene: TRBV28
CDR3nt: TGTGCCAGCAGTTCCAAGACAGGGGTACGCAATCAGCCCCAGCATTTT
CDR3aa: CASSSKTGVRNQPQHF

d_gene: TRBD1
j_gene: TRBJ1-5
abundance: NA
v_gene: TRBV28
CDR3nt: TGTGCCAGCATCCCTGGGGACAGGGGCAATCAGCCCCAGCATTTT
CDR3aa: CASIPGDRGNQPQHF

d_gene: NA
j_gene: TRBJ1-5
abundance: NA
v_gene: TRBV27
CDR3nt: TGTGCCAGCAGTTTATCAAGAGAGCAGGGAAGGTATTTT
CDR3aa: CASSLSREQGRYF

d_gene: TRBD2
j_gene: TRBJ2-7
abundance: NA
v_gene: TRBV6-2/TRBV6-3
CDR3nt: TGTGCCAGCAGTTACTCTCCTTTAGGGACTAGCGGGAGGAGAGATGAGCAGTACTTC
CDR3aa: CASSYSPLGTSGRRDEQYF

d_gene: NA
j_gene: TRBJ2-2
abundance: NA
v_gene: TRBV5-8
CDR3nt: TGTGCCAGCAGCTTGTTACCTCTGGGGAGCGGGGAGCTGTTTTTT
CDR3aa: CASSLLPLGSGELFF

d_gene: NA
j_gene: TRBJ2-5
abundance: NA
v_gene: TRBV3-1/TRBV3-2
CDR3nt: TGTGCCAGCAGCCAAGATACAGCCGCTCGAGAGACCCAGTACTTC
CDR3aa: CASSQDTAARETQYF

d_gene: TRBD1
j_gene: TRBJ2-3
abundance: NA
v_gene: TRBV29-1
CDR3nt: TGCAGCGTTGAGACAGGGGGCAACACAGATACGCAGTATTTT
CDR3aa: CSVETGGNTDTQYF

d_gene: NA
j_gene: TRBJ1-2
abundance: NA
v_gene: TRBV5-1
CDR3nt: TGCGCCAGCAGCCGTGGAACAGATACTAACTATGGCTACACCTTC
CDR3aa: CASSRGTDTNYGYTF

d_gene: TRBD1
j_gene: TRBJ1-5
abundance: NA
v_gene: TRBV2
CDR3nt: TGTGCCAGCAGTACAGACAGGGTTAGCAATCAGCCCCAGCATTTT
CDR3aa: CASSTDRVSNQPQHF

d_gene: NA
j_gene: TRBJ1-1
abundance: NA
v_gene: TRBV18
CDR3nt: TGTGCCAGCTCCGACCCTCAGCGAGCTCTTGTGGCTGGTGCTTTCTTT
CDR3aa: CASSDPQRALVAGAFF

d_gene: NA
j_gene: TRBJ2-1
abundance: few
v_gene: TRBV19
CDR3nt: TGTGCCAGTATGGGGACTCCGGGCAATGAGCAGTTCTTC
CDR3aa: CASMGTPGNEQFF

d_gene: NA
j_gene: TRBJ2-1
abundance: NA
v_gene: TRBV19
CDR3nt: TGTGCCAGTAGTTCCAGGGCGAACAATGAGCAGTTCTTC
CDR3aa: CASSSRANNEQFF